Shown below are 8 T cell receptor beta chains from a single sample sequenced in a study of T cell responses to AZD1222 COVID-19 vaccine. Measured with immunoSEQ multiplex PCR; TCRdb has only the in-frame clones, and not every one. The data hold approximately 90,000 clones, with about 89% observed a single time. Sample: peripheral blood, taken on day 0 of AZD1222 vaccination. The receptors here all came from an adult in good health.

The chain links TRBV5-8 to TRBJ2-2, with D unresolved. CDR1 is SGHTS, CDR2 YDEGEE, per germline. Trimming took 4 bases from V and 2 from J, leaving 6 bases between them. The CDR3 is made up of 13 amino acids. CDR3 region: CASSNINTGELFF. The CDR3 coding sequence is TGTGCCAGCAGCAACATCAACACCGGGGAGCTGTTTTTT.

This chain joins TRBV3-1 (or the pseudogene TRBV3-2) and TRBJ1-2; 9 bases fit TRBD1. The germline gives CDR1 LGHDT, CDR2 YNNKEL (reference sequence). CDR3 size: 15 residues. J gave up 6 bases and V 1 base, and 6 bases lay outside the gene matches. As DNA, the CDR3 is TGTGCCAGCAGCCAAGGTCGGGGGGACAGGGATGGCTACACCTTC. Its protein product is CASSQGRGDRDGYTF.

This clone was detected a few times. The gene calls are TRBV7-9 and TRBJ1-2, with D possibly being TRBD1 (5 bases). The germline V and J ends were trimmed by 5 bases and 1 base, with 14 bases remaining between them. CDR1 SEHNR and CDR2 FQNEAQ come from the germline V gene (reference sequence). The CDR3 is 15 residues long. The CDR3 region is CASSPPGRSNYGYTF. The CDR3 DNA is TGTGCCAGCAGCCCCCCGGGACGGAGTAACTATGGCTACACCTTC.

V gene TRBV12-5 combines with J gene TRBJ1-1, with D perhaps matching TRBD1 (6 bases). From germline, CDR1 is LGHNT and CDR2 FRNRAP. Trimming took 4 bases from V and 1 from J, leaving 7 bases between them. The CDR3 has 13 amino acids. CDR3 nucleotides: TGTGCTAGTGGTTCACAGGGGAACACTGAAGCTTTCTTT. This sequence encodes CASGSQGNTEAFF.

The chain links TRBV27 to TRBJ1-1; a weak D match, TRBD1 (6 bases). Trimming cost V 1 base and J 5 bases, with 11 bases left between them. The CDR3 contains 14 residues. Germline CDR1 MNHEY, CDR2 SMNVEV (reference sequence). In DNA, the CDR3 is TGTGCCAGCAGTTTATGGGGGCTGAGGACTGAAGCTTTCTTT. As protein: CASSLWGLRTEAFF.

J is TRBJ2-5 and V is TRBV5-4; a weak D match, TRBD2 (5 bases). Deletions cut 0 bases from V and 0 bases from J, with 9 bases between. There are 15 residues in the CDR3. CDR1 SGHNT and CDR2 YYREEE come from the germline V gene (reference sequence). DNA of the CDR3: TGTGCCAGCAGCTTGGAAGCGGATAACCAAGAGACCCAGTACTTC. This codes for CASSLEADNQETQYF.

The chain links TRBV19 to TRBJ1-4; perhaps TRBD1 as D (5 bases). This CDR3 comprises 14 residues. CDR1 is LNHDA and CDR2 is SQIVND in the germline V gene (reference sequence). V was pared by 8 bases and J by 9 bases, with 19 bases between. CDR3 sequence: CASYSGGRSKKLFF. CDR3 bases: TGTGCCAGTTACTCTGGGGGTCGTTCGAAAAAACTGTTTTTT.

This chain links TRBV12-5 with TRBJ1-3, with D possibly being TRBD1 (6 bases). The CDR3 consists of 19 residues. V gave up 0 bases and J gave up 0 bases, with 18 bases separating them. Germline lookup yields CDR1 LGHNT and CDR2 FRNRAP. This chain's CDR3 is CASGLVLRGGIPSGNTIYF. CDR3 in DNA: TGTGCTAGTGGTTTGGTACTAAGGGGGGGAATACCCTCTGGAAACACCATATATTTT.